A selection of T cell receptor beta chains follows, all from one sample in a study of blood T cell repertoires in COVID-19. TCRdb's table, derived via immunoSEQ multiplex PCR, lists solely in-frame clones and lacks some. The table has roughly 440,000 clones, 88% seen once. Sequenced input: peripheral blood. These receptors were obtained from a woman aged 45-59 years with COVID-19, enrolled during active disease. CDR3s include the opening cysteine and the closing phenylalanine or tryptophan. Each record gives: clone size, V gene, D gene, J gene, CDR3 DNA, CDR3 protein. The D gene is left open where the match is weak. Expanded clones get a size class; other rows say once, few or many, or leave the size out.

>.|TRBV11-3|.|TRBJ1-1
TGTGCCAGCAGCTTCGGTCAGAACACTGAAGCTTTCTTT
CASSFGQNTEAFF
>.|TRBV11-3|.|TRBJ1-1
TGTGCCAGCAGTTTGACACAGGGAAGTACTGAAGCTTTCTTT
CASSLTQGSTEAFF
>.|TRBV2|TRBD1|TRBJ1-1
TGTGCCAGCAGTGTTCCGGGACAGGTGAACACTGAAGCTTTCTTT
CASSVPGQVNTEAFF
>once|TRBV3-1/TRBV3-2|.|TRBJ1-1
TGTGCCAGCAGCCACCACCAGACAACCTCCTTGAACACTGAAGCTTTCTTT
CASSHHQTTSLNTEAFF
>.|TRBV5-8|.|TRBJ1-1
TGTGCCAGCAGCTTTGGCCCTGAAGCTTTCTTT
CASSFGPEAFF
>few|TRBV7-2|.|TRBJ1-6
TGTGCCAGCAGCTTAATCCGCCGGACCTCGGGATCCTATAATTCACCCCTCCACTTT
CASSLIRRTSGSYNSPLHF
>.|TRBV28|.|TRBJ1-2
TGTGCCAGCAGTTTTGAACAGGTTGGCTACACCTTC
CASSFEQVGYTF
>.|TRBV27|.|TRBJ1-6
TGTGCCAGCAGTTTAGAAGGGGGGGCGGCTCCTAATTCACCCCTCCACTTT
CASSLEGGAAPNSPLHF
>.|TRBV27|TRBD1|TRBJ1-2
TGTGCCAGCAGTTTAGGGGTAAACAGGGGGCCTCCGGGCTACACCTTC
CASSLGVNRGPPGYTF
>.|TRBV6-1|.|TRBJ2-1
TGTGCCAGCAGTGAAATAACAGTCTACAATGAGCAGTTCTTC
CASSEITVYNEQFF
>.|TRBV24-1|TRBD1|TRBJ2-5
TGTGCCACCAGTGACCCATTGGGACAGGGAGAAGAGACCCAGTACTTC
CATSDPLGQGEETQYF
>.|TRBV27|.|TRBJ2-7
TGTGCCAGCATGGGGAGGGGGGCCTACGAGCAGTACTTC
CASMGRGAYEQYF
>.|TRBV24-1|.|TRBJ1-5
TGTGCCACCAGTGACATCGCGAATCAGCCCCAGCATTTT
CATSDIANQPQHF
>.|TRBV5-7|.|TRBJ1-3
TGTGCCAGCAGCTTGGCCGGTGTGATGAAGAGGGTATCTGGAAACACCATATATTTT
CASSLAGVMKRVSGNTIYF
>.|TRBV7-9|.|TRBJ2-4
TGTGCCAGCAGCTTAGAGGGGGGGCCGAAAAACATTCAGTACTTC
CASSLEGGPKNIQYF
>few|TRBV27|.|TRBJ1-5
TGTGCCCGCCAGGGTTCGCGTCAGCCCCAGCATTTT
CARQGSRQPQHF
>.|TRBV30|.|TRBJ2-7
TGTGCCTGGAGTGTACGGTCCTGTCCCTTC
CAWSVRSCPF
>.|TRBV3-1/TRBV3-2|.|TRBJ1-4
TGTGCCAGCAGCCAAGGTCATCCGGGGTTGAGCGAAAAACTGTTTTTT
CASSQGHPGLSEKLFF
>.|TRBV3-1/TRBV3-2|.|TRBJ1-3
TGTGCCAGCAGCCGAAGTGAGGCCGAGGGAAACACCATATATTTT
CASSRSEAEGNTIYF
>.|TRBV7-9|.|TRBJ1-6
TGTGCCAGCAGCTCAAACAGGGTTCATAATTCACCCCTCCACTTT
CASSSNRVHNSPLHF
>.|TRBV19|TRBD1|TRBJ1-2
TGTGCCAGTAGTATCACCCCGGGACAGGGGTATGGCTACACCTTC
CASSITPGQGYGYTF
>.|TRBV28|.|TRBJ2-1
TGTGCCAGCAGTTTACACCCGGCGGGGCTAGGCAATGAGCAGTTCTTC
CASSLHPAGLGNEQFF
>.|TRBV4-2|TRBD2|TRBJ2-1
TGTGCCAGCAGCCAGGGAAGCGGGGGGGACTCCTACAATGAGCAGTTCTTC
CASSQGSGGDSYNEQFF
>.|TRBV5-5|.|TRBJ1-5
TGTGCCAGCAGCTTAGATGGCGGCATTCAGCATTTT
CASSLDGGIQHF
>once|TRBV24-1|.|TRBJ1-1
TGTGCCACCAGTGATTTCAGGATAGGGGTTGGTTATTTGAACACTGAAGCTTTCTTT
CATSDFRIGVGYLNTEAFF
>.|TRBV10-3|.|TRBJ2-5
TGTGCCACCGCCCACGGGGTAGGGGAGACCCAGTACTTC
CATAHGVGETQYF
>.|TRBV5-1|TRBD1|TRBJ1-2
TGCGCCAGCAGCCCCGGGACAGGGGGGGGCTACACCTTC
CASSPGTGGGYTF
>once|TRBV9|TRBD1|TRBJ2-1
TGTGCCAGCAACGCAGGGGGCCTGAACAATGAGCAGTTCTTC
CASNAGGLNNEQFF
>.|TRBV29-1|TRBD1|TRBJ1-1
TGCAGCGTTGGAAGGGGGACAGTCACTGAAGCTTTCTTT
CSVGRGTVTEAFF
>.|TRBV28|.|TRBJ2-3
TGTGCCAGCAGTCCGTACAGGGTAATGACAGATACGCAGTATTTT
CASSPYRVMTDTQYF
>.|TRBV11-2|.|TRBJ2-7
TGTGCCAGCAGCTGGAGCTCCTACGAGCAGTACTTC
CASSWSSYEQYF
>few|TRBV5-4|TRBD1|TRBJ2-5
TGTGCCAGCAGCCGGCCGGGACAGGGGACCGAGACCCAGTACTTC
CASSRPGQGTETQYF
>.|TRBV10-3|TRBD2|TRBJ2-2
TGTGCCATCAGTGAGAATCTAGCGGGGGGTCGCACCGGGGAGCTGTTTTTT
CAISENLAGGRTGELFF
>.|TRBV4-1|.|TRBJ1-5
TGCGCCAGCAGCCAAGCCCCCTTGAGGGGCAATCAGCCCCAGCATTTT
CASSQAPLRGNQPQHF
>once|TRBV15|TRBD1|TRBJ2-1
TGTGCCACCAGCAGAGAGGGACAGGCTGACAATGAGCAGTTCTTC
CATSREGQADNEQFF
>.|TRBV3-1/TRBV3-2|TRBD1|TRBJ2-2
TGTGCCAGCAGCTGGACAGGGGGGACCGGGGAGCTGTTTTTT
CASSWTGGTGELFF
>.|TRBV19|TRBD2|TRBJ2-3
TGTGCCAGTGGAGATAAGCGGGGGGGCACAGATACGCAGTATTTT
CASGDKRGGTDTQYF
>.|TRBV3-1/TRBV3-2|TRBD1|TRBJ1-2
TGTGCCAGCAGGTGGGACAGGGGGCATGACTATGGCTACACCTTC
CASRWDRGHDYGYTF
>.|TRBV6-6|.|TRBJ1-1
TGTGCCAGCAGTCTACCCAGGAACACTGAAGCTTTCTTT
CASSLPRNTEAFF
>.|TRBV12-3/TRBV12-4|.|TRBJ2-3
TGTGCCAGCAGCACGAGAATCACAGATACGCAGTATTTT
CASSTRITDTQYF